Presented here are 3 T cell receptor beta chains from one specimen sequenced in a study of T cell repertoires in cytomegalovirus infection. TCRdb re-derived calls from the reads in MiXCR, one entry per CDR3 protein. The repertoire consists of approximately 700,000 distinct CDR3 sequences, with approximately 34% occurring once and the leading ten covering under 3.5%. Sequenced sample: PBMCs. Source of these receptors: a human donor in good health (CMV status not recorded). Some clones in this sample may be carry-over from other donors' samples.

This clonotype was detected ten times or more. The chain couples TRBV7-2 to TRBJ1-1, with D possibly matching TRBD1 (6 bases). From germline, CDR1 is SGHTA and CDR2 FQGNSA. The CDR3 spans 13 residues. Trimming cost V 0 bases and J 6 bases, with 8 bases left between them. The CDR3 DNA is TGTGCCAGCAGCTTAGCAAGGACAGCTGAAGCTTTCTTT. Protein: CASSLARTAEAFF.

This chain joins TRBV20-1 and TRBJ2-1; the match to TRBD2 covers 11 bases. J was trimmed by 5 bases and V by 4 bases; bases with no gene match: 4. The CDR3 extends over 14 amino acids. Germline CDR1 is DFQATT and CDR2 is SNEGSKA (reference sequence). CDR3 bases: TGCAGTGCTACCGGGACTAGCGGAAACAATGAGCAGTTCTTC. As protein: CSATGTSGNNEQFF.

This clonotype was detected ten times or more. This chain links TRBV6-5 with TRBJ1-5; TRBD1 might be the D (5 bases). This CDR3 spans 18 amino acids. Trimming removed 2 bases from V and 6 bases from J, with 23 bases in between. CDR1 is MNHEY and CDR2 is SVGAGI in the germline V gene. CDR3 bases: TGTGCCAGCAGTTACACTCCCCCCTTCGGAGGGGCCGGTCAGCCCCAGCATTTT. Protein sequence: CASSYTPPFGGAGQPQHF.